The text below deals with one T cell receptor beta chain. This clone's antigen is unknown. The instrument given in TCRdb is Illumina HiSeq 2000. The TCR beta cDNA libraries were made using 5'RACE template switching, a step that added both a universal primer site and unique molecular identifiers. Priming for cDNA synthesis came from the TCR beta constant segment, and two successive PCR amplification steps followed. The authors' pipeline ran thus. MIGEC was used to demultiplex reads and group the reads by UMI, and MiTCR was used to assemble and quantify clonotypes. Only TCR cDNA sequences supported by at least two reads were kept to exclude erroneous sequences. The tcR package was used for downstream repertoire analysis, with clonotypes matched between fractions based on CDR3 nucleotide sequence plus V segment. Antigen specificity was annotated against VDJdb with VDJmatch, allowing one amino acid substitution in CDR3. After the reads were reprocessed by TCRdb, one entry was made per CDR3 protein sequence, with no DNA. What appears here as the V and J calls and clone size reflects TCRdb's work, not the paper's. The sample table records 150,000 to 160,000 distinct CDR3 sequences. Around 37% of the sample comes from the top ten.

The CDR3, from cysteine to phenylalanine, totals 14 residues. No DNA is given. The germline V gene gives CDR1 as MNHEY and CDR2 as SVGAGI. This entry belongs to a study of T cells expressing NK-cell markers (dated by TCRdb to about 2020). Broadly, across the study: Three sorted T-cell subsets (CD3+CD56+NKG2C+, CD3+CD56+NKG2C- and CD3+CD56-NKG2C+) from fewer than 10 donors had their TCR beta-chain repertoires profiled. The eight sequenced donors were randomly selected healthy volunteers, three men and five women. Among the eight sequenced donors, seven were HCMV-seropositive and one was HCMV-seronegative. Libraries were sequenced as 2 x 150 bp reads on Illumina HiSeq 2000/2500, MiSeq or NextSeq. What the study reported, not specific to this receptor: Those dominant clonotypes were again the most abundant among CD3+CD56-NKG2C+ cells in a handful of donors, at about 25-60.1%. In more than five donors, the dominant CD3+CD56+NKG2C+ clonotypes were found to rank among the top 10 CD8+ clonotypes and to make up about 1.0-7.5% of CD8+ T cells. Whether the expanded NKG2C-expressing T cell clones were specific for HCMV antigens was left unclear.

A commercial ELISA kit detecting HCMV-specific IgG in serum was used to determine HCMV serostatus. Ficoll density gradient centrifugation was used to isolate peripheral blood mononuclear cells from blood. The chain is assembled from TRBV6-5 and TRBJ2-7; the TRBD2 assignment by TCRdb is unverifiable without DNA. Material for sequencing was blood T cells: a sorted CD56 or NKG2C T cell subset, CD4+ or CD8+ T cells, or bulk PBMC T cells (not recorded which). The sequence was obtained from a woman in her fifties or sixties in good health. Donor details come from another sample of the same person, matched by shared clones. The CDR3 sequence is CASRGASGMAEQYF.